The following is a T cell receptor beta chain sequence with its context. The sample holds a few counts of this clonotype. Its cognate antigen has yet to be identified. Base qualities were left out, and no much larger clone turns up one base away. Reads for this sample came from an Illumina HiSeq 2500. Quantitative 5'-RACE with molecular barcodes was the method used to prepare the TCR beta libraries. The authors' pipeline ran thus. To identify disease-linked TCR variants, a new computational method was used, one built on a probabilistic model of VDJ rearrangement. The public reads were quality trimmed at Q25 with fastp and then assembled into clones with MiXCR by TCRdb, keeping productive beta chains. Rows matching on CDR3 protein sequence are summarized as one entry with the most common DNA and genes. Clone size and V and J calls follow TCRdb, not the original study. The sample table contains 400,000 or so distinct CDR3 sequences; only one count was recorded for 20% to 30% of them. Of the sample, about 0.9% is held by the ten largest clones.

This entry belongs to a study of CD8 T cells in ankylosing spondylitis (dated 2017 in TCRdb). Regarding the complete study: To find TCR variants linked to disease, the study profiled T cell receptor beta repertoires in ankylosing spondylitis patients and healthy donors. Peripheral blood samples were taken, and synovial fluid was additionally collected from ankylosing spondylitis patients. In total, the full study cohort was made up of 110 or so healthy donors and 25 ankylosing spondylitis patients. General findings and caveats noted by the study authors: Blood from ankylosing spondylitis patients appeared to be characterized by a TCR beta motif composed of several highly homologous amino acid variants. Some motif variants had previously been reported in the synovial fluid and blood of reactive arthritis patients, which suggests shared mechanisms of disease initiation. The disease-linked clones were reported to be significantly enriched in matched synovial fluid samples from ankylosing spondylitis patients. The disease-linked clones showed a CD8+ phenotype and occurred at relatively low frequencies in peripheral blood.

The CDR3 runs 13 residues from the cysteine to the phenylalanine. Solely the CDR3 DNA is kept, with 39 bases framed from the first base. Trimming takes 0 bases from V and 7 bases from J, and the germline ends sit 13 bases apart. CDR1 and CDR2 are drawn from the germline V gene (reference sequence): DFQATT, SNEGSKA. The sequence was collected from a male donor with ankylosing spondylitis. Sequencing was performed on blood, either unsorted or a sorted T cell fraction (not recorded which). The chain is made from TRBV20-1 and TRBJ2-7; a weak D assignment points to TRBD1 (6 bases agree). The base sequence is TGCAGTGCTAGAGATGAGGGGGTATGGGAGCAGTACTTC. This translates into CSARDEGVWEQYF.